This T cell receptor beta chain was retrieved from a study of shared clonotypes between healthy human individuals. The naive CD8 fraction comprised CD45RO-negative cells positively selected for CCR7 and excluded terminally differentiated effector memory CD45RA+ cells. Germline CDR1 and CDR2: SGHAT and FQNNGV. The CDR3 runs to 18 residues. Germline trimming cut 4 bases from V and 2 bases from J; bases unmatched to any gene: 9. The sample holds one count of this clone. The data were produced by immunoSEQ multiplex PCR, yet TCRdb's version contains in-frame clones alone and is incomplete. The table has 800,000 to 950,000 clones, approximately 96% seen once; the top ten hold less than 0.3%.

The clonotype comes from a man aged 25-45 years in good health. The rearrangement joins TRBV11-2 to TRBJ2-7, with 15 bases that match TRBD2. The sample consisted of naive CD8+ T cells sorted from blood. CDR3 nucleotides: TGTGCCAGCAGCTCCAGAGGGACTAGCGGGAGGCCACCCTACGAGCAGTACTTC. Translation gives CASSSRGTSGRPPYEQYF.